The source of this T cell receptor beta chain is a study of blood T cell repertoires in COVID-19. For the study at large: Sample material is recorded as cDNA or gDNA derived from T cells, B-cell-depleted T cells, or PBMCs.

Original analysis: Researchers report that nucleated cell counts were estimated from reference gene primer amplification. Repertoires were generated with immunoSEQ multiplex PCR, while TCRdb's copy carries only in-frame clones and drops some. The DNA gave D and trimming, while V, J and clone size come from that table. The table lists about 240,000 clones, 86% of them singletons, with around 12% in the top ten. CDR1 and CDR2 from the germline V gene are MNHEY and SMNVEV (reference sequence). The CDR3 has 15 residues. V lost 4 bases and J lost 7; bases outside the gene matches: 4. The chain combines TRBV27 with TRBJ2-1; 13 positions match TRBD2. This clonotype was obtained from an elderly man with acute or convalescent COVID-19. Specimen: peripheral blood. CDR3 sequence reads: CASSSGLAGSNEQFF. Here the CDR3 DNA reads TGTGCCAGCAGTTCGGGACTAGCGGGATCGAATGAGCAGTTCTTC.